The clone carrying this T cell receptor beta chain has more than one count but fewer than ten. What it binds is not known. This entry comes from a study of T-cell memory formation after mild COVID-19. General study points: Balance between CD4 and CD8 was seen in clones contracting day 15 to 85, and a CD4+ lean was seen in later expanders. Contracting CD4+ clones were located mainly in CM and EM, and CD8+ clones in EMRA.

V was shortened by 4 bases and J by 1 base, with 10 bases between the two germline ends. Germline assignment: CDR1 SGHAT and CDR2 FQNNGV. The CDR3 runs 14 residues. MiXCR, run by TCRdb on the 5' RACE reads, gives a single entry per CDR3 protein. The sample comprises under 550,000 distinct CDR3 sequences, around a sixth of which are singletons, and over 9% rests with the top ten. The sample was PBMCs or a T cell subset sorted from them (not recorded which). The gene calls are TRBV11-2 and TRBJ1-1; D not certain. The receptor comes from an adult woman who had mild COVID-19 (a few samples of this study predate the infection). Cell type and time point are not known. In nucleotides, the CDR3 is TGTGCCAGCAGCTCAACTTCCGGGAACACTGAAGCTTTCTTT. Residues: CASSSTSGNTEAFF.